The 27 T cell receptor beta chains in this list originate from one sample, sequenced in a study of blood T cell repertoires in COVID-19. Here immunoSEQ multiplex PCR was the method, and the copy in TCRdb shows in-frame clones only, minus some. The sample consists of roughly 330,000 clones, around 86% of them appearing once. The sequenced sample consisted of peripheral blood. The receptor set was obtained from a woman aged 45 to 65 with acute or convalescent COVID-19.

The chain has TRBV5-1 and TRBJ2-3; D might be TRBD2 (5 bases). The CDR3 is 14 amino acids. The germline CDR1 and CDR2 sequences are SGHRS and YFSETQ. The V gene lost 4 bases and the J gene lost 11 bases, with 20 bases spanning the gap. The CDR3 region is CASSTSDYSMEQYF. The CDR3 DNA is TGCGCCAGCAGCACCTCAGACTACTCGATGGAGCAGTATTTT.

The CDR3 sequence is CASSRTAQETQYF. The DNA for the CDR3 is TGTGCCAGTAGCCGGACAGCCCAAGAGACCCAGTACTTC. The chain is built from TRBV19 and TRBJ2-5; D may be TRBD1 (6 bases). The CDR3 is 13 amino acids. Trimming removed 6 bases from V and 1 base from J, with 9 bases in between. Germline V CDR1 and CDR2: LNHDA, SQIVND (reference sequence). Based on the CDR3 plus reference TRBV19 and TRBJ2-5, the full variable domain is DGGITQSPKYLFRKEGQNVTLSCEQNLNHDAMYWYRQDPGQGLRLIYYSQIVNDFQKGDIAEGYSVSREKKESFPLTVTSAQKNPTAFYLCASSRTAQETQYFGPGTRLLVL.

J is TRBJ2-1 and V is TRBV24-1; weak D call: TRBD1 (5 bases). The CDR3 runs to 18 residues. The germline gives CDR1 KGHDR, CDR2 SFDVKD. V was cut by 2 bases and J by 6 bases, with 22 bases left in between. CDR3 in amino acids: CATSDYPRRGIVGNEQFF. The DNA for the CDR3 is TGTGCCACCAGTGATTACCCCAGAAGGGGCATCGTTGGCAATGAGCAGTTCTTC.

The chain employs TRBV5-6 and TRBJ2-3, with 9 positions matching TRBD2. Per the germline V gene, CDR1 is SGHDT and CDR2 is YYEEEE. V was clipped by 4 bases and J by 4 bases; unmatched bases: 13. The CDR3 is 17 residues long. The CDR3 region is CASSGRKGLAGADTQYF. The CDR3, as DNA: TGTGCCAGCAGCGGAAGAAAGGGACTAGCAGGTGCAGATACGCAGTATTTT.

The chain carries TRBV4-2 and TRBJ1-4, with TRBD1 matching over 9 bases. CDR1 and CDR2 from the germline V gene are LGHNA and YNFKEQ. This CDR3 contains 15 residues. Unmatched junction bases numbered 9, after V lost 3 bases and J lost 10 bases. CDR3 region: CASSQRQGGEGKLFF. The CDR3, as DNA: TGTGCCAGCAGCCAGAGACAGGGGGGCGAAGGAAAACTGTTTTTT.

The chain is built from TRBV19 and TRBJ2-2; D possibly corresponds to TRBD1 (6 bases). Germline V gives CDR1 LNHDA, CDR2 SQIVND (reference sequence). This CDR3 has 14 residues. Trimming took off 5 bases at V and 13 bases at J, with 20 bases between the two ends. The CDR3 nucleotides are TGTGCCAGTAGTCCGCGACAGGCTCGCGGAGCGCTGTTTTTT. It yields the protein CASSPRQARGALFF.

This rearrangement joins TRBV7-2 to TRBJ1-1, with D perhaps TRBD1 (6 bases). Trimming left V 7 bases short and J 1 base short, with 13 bases between. CDR1 and CDR2 from the germline V gene are SGHTA and FQGNSA. The CDR3 extends over 14 amino acids. CDR3 loop: CASTRGAENTEAFF. Written as DNA, the CDR3 is TGTGCCAGCACACGGGGGGCAGAGAACACTGAAGCTTTCTTT.

The chain uses TRBV7-9 and TRBJ2-3, with D possibly TRBD1 on 6 matching bases. The CDR3 extends over 15 amino acids. Trimming stripped 3 bases from V and 4 bases from J, with 14 bases between. Germline assignment: CDR1 SEHNR and CDR2 FQNEAQ (reference sequence). As DNA, the CDR3 is TGTGCCAGCAGCTTGCTAGGGGGTCCCCCAGATACGCAGTATTTT. Residues: CASSLLGGPPDTQYF.

The chain has TRBV7-9 and TRBJ2-7; maybe TRBD1 (6 bases). Looked up from germline, CDR1 is SEHNR and CDR2 is FQNEAQ (reference sequence). V dropped 2 bases and J dropped 0 bases, with 17 bases sitting between them. This CDR3 contains 17 residues. CDR3 nucleotides: TGTGCCAGCAGCTTAAACTCCAGGGGAAGGAGCTCCTACGAGCAGTACTTC. It codes for CASSLNSRGRSSYEQYF.

The chain is built from TRBV5-1 and TRBJ2-3; the match to TRBD1 covers 7 bases. This CDR3 has 16 residues. The V gene's germline CDR1 is SGHRS and CDR2 YFSETQ. The V segment lost 5 bases and the J segment 2 bases; nucleotides outside the gene matches: 11. The CDR3 here is CASRPTLQGITDTQYF. The CDR3, as DNA: TGCGCCAGCAGGCCCACCTTACAGGGGATCACAGATACGCAGTATTTT.

The rearrangement links TRBV28 to TRBJ1-2, with 10 nucleotides matching TRBD1. The V gene's germline CDR1 is MDHEN and CDR2 SYDVKM. This CDR3 is built from 16 residues. The V and J ends lost 1 base and 8 bases, in that order; junction bases with no gene match: 10. This chain's CDR3 is CASSLSVRTGGEGYTF. CDR3 coding DNA: TGTGCCAGCAGTTTATCAGTGAGGACAGGGGGTGAGGGCTACACCTTC.

The chain couples TRBV5-5 to TRBJ1-4; 9 bases are shared with TRBD1. The CDR3 length is 19 residues. J lost 0 bases, V lost 5 bases, and 14 bases had no gene match. CDR1 is SGHKS and CDR2 is YYEKEE in the germline V gene (reference sequence). The CDR3 sequence is CASSFFRDRAHSTNEKLFF. The CDR3 nucleotides are TGTGCCAGCAGTTTTTTCCGGGACAGGGCCCATTCAACTAATGAAAAACTGTTTTTT.

The chain links TRBV19 to TRBJ1-1, with D possibly matching TRBD1 (5 bases). Deletions cut 7 bases from V and 5 bases from J, with 17 bases between. Germline CDR1 is LNHDA and CDR2 is SQIVND (reference sequence). This CDR3 is built from 14 residues. The CDR3 DNA reads TGTGCCAGTACCCGGATGGGGGGAGGGACTGAAGCTTTCTTT. This gives the protein CASTRMGGGTEAFF.

V is TRBV7-9 and J is TRBJ2-1, with 7 positions matching TRBD1. With 6 bases clipped from V and 0 bases from J, the junction kept 8 bases outside the gene matches. The CDR3 covers 16 residues. CDR1 is SEHNR, CDR2 FQNEAQ, per germline (reference sequence). The CDR3 loop reads CASRRTGASSYNEQFF. CDR3 nucleotides: TGTGCCAGCAGAAGGACAGGAGCCTCCTCCTACAATGAGCAGTTCTTC.

The V and J genes are TRBV28 and TRBJ1-2; 9 bases are shared with TRBD1. The CDR3 spans 13 residues. Looked up from germline, CDR1 is MDHEN and CDR2 is SYDVKM. Trimming removed 8 bases from V and 5 bases from J; junction bases left unmatched: 6. The CDR3 DNA is TGTGCCAGCCGGTGGACAGGGGCGTATGGCTACACCTTC. It is translated as CASRWTGAYGYTF.

The CDR3 sequence is CASRFTNEKLFF. In DNA, the CDR3 is TGTGCCAGCAGATTTACAAATGAAAAACTGTTTTTT. V usage is TRBV2 and J usage is TRBJ1-4; D not certain. Trimming took off 6 bases at V and 5 bases at J, with 7 bases between the two ends. The CDR3 sequence is 12 residues long. CDR1 is SNHLY and CDR2 is FYNNEI in the germline V gene.

This chain uses TRBV11-2 with TRBJ2-7, with TRBD1 matching over 8 bases. The CDR3 contains 15 residues. CDR1 and CDR2 (germline): SGHAT, FQNNGV. The V gene end was trimmed by 2 bases and the J gene end by 5 bases; junction bases not matched to a gene: 8. CDR3 coding DNA: TGTGCCAGCAGCTTACGTCCGGACAGGGACCACGAGCAGTACTTC. Protein product: CASSLRPDRDHEQYF.

The chain employs TRBV7-2 and TRBJ2-5; 8 bases agree with TRBD2. Germline CDR1 reads SGHTA; CDR2 reads FQGNSA. V shed 5 bases and J 4 bases; nucleotides not matched to a gene: 12. The CDR3 totals 16 residues. The CDR3 loop reads CASSPRPYGRAETQYF. Here the CDR3 DNA reads TGTGCCAGCAGCCCAAGGCCATACGGGAGGGCAGAGACCCAGTACTTC.

The chain has TRBV28 and TRBJ2-6; D not resolved. Germline V gene sequence: CDR1 MDHEN, CDR2 SYDVKM. Trimming shortened V by 2 bases and J by 0 bases, and 2 bases separated the two germline ends. This CDR3 has 14 residues. CDR3 DNA: TGTGCCAGCAGTTTACACTCTGGGGCCAACGTCCTGACTTTC. As protein: CASSLHSGANVLTF.

The gene calls are TRBV28 and TRBJ2-6; D uncertain. The V end was cut by 2 bases, the J end by 0 bases, with 8 bases between. The germline CDR1 and CDR2 sequences are MDHEN and SYDVKM. CDR3 length: 16 amino acids. The CDR3 sequence is CASSLQDRSGANVLTF. CDR3 nucleotide sequence: TGTGCCAGCAGTTTACAGGATCGCTCTGGGGCCAACGTCCTGACTTTC.

The rearrangement links TRBV27 to TRBJ2-2; no definite D call. The CDR3 runs to 13 residues. V lost 7 bases to trimming and J lost 3 bases, with 9 bases between them. Germline CDR1 reads MNHEY; CDR2 reads SMNVEV (reference sequence). The CDR3 DNA follows: TGTGCCAGCAAGTCGAGGTACACCGGGGAGCTGTTTTTT. This translates into CASKSRYTGELFF.

The gene calls are TRBV6-6 and TRBJ1-2; a possible D gene is TRBD1 (5 bases). The V and J ends lost 7 bases and 6 bases respectively, with 6 bases between them. Germline CDR1 reads MNHNY; CDR2 reads SVGAGI (reference sequence). This CDR3 has 10 residues. CDR3 in amino acids: CASTGNGYTF. Here the CDR3 DNA reads TGTGCCAGCACAGGGAATGGCTACACCTTC.

This chain uses TRBV9 with TRBJ2-1; 7 bases agree with TRBD2. In germline, CDR1 is SGDLS, CDR2 YYNGEE. This CDR3 is built from 15 residues. The junction had 4 bases not matched to a gene; V was cut back by 4 bases and J by 0 bases. The CDR3 here is CASSSSSGSYNEQFF. The CDR3 DNA reads as TGTGCCAGCAGCTCCTCTAGCGGCTCCTACAATGAGCAGTTCTTC.

The CDR3 spells CASSPTGTSYEQYF. The CDR3 nucleotides read TGTGCCAGCAGTCCGACAGGTACCTCCTACGAGCAGTACTTC. The chain recombines TRBV6-5 with TRBJ2-7; D possibly corresponds to TRBD1 (6 bases). Trimming removed 5 bases at V and 0 bases at J, with 11 bases between. The CDR3 contains 14 residues. From germline, CDR1 is MNHEY and CDR2 SVGAGI.

This clone is a singleton in its sample. V usage is TRBV5-1 and J usage is TRBJ2-1; 7 nucleotides match TRBD1. With 3 bases clipped from V and 7 bases from J, the junction kept 1 base outside the gene matches. The V gene's germline CDR1 is SGHRS and CDR2 YFSETQ. This CDR3 is built from 12 residues. This CDR3 is CASSSQGNEQFF. Written as DNA, the CDR3 is TGCGCCAGCAGCTCACAGGGGAATGAGCAGTTCTTC.

The V call is TRBV18, the J call TRBJ2-7; D may be TRBD2 (5 bases). Trimming stripped 3 bases from V and 6 bases from J, with 15 bases between. Germline CDR1 KGHSH, CDR2 LQKENI. The CDR3 runs to 14 residues. This CDR3 is CASSPSGSSIEQYF. The DNA of the CDR3 is TGTGCCAGCTCACCTAGTGGGAGTAGTATCGAGCAGTACTTC.

The V and J genes are TRBV9 and TRBJ2-1, with 9 bases that match TRBD1. Looked up from germline, CDR1 is SGDLS and CDR2 is YYNGEE. The CDR3 runs 17 residues. Losses at the gene ends were 0 bases for V and 2 bases for J; bases not matched to a gene: 6. The CDR3, as DNA: TGTGCCAGCAGCGTAGGGGAACAGGGGGCTACCTACAATGAGCAGTTCTTC. This gives the protein CASSVGEQGATYNEQFF.